This T cell receptor (beta chain) was captured in a study of blood T cell repertoires in COVID-19. Clones were sequenced by immunoSEQ multiplex PCR, and TCRdb holds only the in-frame ones, with some missing. The sample consists of fewer than 350,000 clones, around 90% of them appearing once. The trim removed 7 bases at V and 0 bases at J, leaving 8 bases unmatched. This CDR3 region has 16 residues. CDR1 is MNHEY and CDR2 is SMNVEV in the germline V gene (reference sequence). The specimen sequenced was PBMCs or T cells enriched from blood (not recorded which). The TCR comes from a woman aged 18 to 35 with acute COVID-19. The chain couples TRBV27 to TRBJ2-3; 9 bases are a match to TRBD2. In DNA, the CDR3 is TGTGCCAGCAAGGCGGGAGGGCCTACTAGCACAGATACGCAGTATTTT. Its translation: CASKAGGPTSTDTQYF.